The clone carrying this TCR beta chain was picked up a small number of times. As yet, its antigen is unknown. These data originate in a study of blood T cells in healthy people across ages. Study results and caveats: When set beside aged donors, long-lived donors presented more naive CD4+ cells and higher diversity. Changes in expanded clonotypes were possibly confounded, as the CMV status of donors was unknown. A strong correlation was seen between TCR beta diversity and naive T cell percentage. Researchers said unsorted PBMCs prevented a conclusive naive versus antigen-experienced comparison.

Through a sample-barcoded 5' primer and a J-beta primer mix, a second PCR was run for roughly 6 to 12 cycles. TCRdb re-analysed the 5' RACE reads in MiXCR, keeping a single row per CDR3 protein. The table records hundreds of thousands of distinct CDR3 sequences, about 62% of them present only once. V shed 0 bases, J shed 0 bases, and the junction held 6 bases outside the gene matches. Germline-derived CDR1 and CDR2 are SGDLS and YYNGEE. This CDR3 spans 18 amino acids. The chain links TRBV9 to TRBJ2-1; 10 bases match TRBD2. The TCR originated in a man aged 25-45 years in good health. Sequencing used blood. The CDR3 DNA reads TGTGCCAGCAGCGTAGGGGCTAGCGGGAGTATCTCCTACAATGAGCAGTTCTTC. It codes for CASSVGASGSISYNEQFF.